The text below deals with one T cell receptor beta chain. The sample is drawn from a study of OX40 agonist ivuxolimab in advanced cancers. Repertoires were generated with immunoSEQ multiplex PCR, while TCRdb's copy carries only in-frame clones and drops some. The data show around 73,000 clones, 80% to 90% seen once. The TCR comes from an adult with an advanced solid tumor such as melanoma, head and neck, liver or kidney cancer. The source was CD4+ or CD8+ T cells sorted from blood, collected in a trial of the OX40 agonist ivuxolimab.

The CDR3 reads CASSQVHLNTEAFF. CDR3 nucleotide sequence: TGCGCCAGCAGCCAAGTACATTTGAACACTGAAGCTTTCTTT. This chain links TRBV4-1 with TRBJ1-1; D unresolved. Trimming stripped 1 base from V and 0 bases from J, with 6 bases between. This CDR3 has 14 amino acids. CDR1 and CDR2 from the germline V gene are MGHRA and YSYEKL.